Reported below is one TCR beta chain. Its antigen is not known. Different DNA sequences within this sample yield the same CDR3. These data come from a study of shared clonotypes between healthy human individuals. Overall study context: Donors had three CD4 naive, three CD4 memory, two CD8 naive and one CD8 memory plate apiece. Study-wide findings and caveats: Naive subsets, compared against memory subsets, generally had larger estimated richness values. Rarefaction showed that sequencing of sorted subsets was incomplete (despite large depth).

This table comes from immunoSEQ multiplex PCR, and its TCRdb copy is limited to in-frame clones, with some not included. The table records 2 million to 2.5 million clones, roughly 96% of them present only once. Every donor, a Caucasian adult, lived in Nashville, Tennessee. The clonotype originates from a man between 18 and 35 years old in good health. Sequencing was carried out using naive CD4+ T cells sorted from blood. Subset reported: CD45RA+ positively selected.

CDR3 sequence (DNA): TGTGCCAGCAGTGAAGAAGGGCAGGGGACTGAAGCTTTCTTT. It translates to CASSEEGQGTEAFF. This chain joins TRBV2 and TRBJ1-1; D is perhaps TRBD1 (6 bases). CDR3 length: 14 residues. Trimming pared 1 base from V and 5 bases from J, leaving 11 bases between. Germline loops: CDR1 SNHLY, CDR2 FYNNEI. The full variable domain, in which reference TRBV2 and TRBJ1-1 provide the parts outside the CDR3, is EPEVTQTPSHQVTQMGQEVILRCVPISNHLYFYWYRQILGQKVEFLVSFYNNEISEKSEIFDDQFSVERPDGSNFTLKIRSTKLEDSAMYFCASSEEGQGTEAFFGQGTRLTVV.